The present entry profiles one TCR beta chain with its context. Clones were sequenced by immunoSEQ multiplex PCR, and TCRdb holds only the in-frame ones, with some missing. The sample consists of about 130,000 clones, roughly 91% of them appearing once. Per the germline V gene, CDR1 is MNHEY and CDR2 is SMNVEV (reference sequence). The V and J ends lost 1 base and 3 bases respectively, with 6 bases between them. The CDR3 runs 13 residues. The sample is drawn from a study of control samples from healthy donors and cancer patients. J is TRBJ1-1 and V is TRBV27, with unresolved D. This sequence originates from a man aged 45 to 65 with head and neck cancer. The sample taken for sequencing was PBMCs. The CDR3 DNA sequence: TGTGCCAGCAGTTTATTGTACTACACTGAAGCTTTCTTT. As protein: CASSLLYYTEAFF.